This is a list of T cell receptor beta chains from one sample in a study of cytomegalovirus exposure and HLA in healthy donors. Libraries were prepared by immunoSEQ multiplex PCR; TCRdb keeps only in-frame clonotypes and omits some of them. The data contain about 190,000 clones, roughly 79% of them seen just once; the ten biggest clones take up roughly 1.6%. Sample: PBMCs. The receptors shown here come from a woman aged 18-35 years in good health and CMV-seronegative. The CDR3 runs from the conserved cysteine through the conserved F or W. The D gene is left open where the match is weak. Clone size appears in some rows only: once, few, many, or a class for an expanded clone.

- | TRBJ1-2 | TRBV15 | - | TGTGCCACCAGCAGAGATCGCGACAGGCGCGGCTACACCTTC | CATSRDRDRRGYTF
- | TRBJ2-7 | TRBV6-1 | - | TGTGCCAGCAGTGGACACAGATTTCCCTACGAGCAGTACTTC | CASSGHRFPYEQYF
- | TRBJ2-3 | TRBV9 | - | TGTGCCAGCAGCGCCCCCAGGGAAGATACGCAGTATTTT | CASSAPREDTQYF
- | TRBJ2-4 | TRBV9 | TRBD2 | TGTGCCAGCAGCGTAGACGCCGGGGGGAGTTTCCAAAACATTCAGTACTTC | CASSVDAGGSFQNIQYF
- | TRBJ1-4 | TRBV18 | TRBD1 | TGTGCCAGCTCACCGTCCCAGGGGGCAAATGAAAAACTGTTTTTT | CASSPSQGANEKLFF
- | TRBJ2-3 | TRBV9 | - | TGTGCCAGCAGCACTAGGGAGGGGGGGTCAGATACGCAGTATTTT | CASSTREGGSDTQYF
- | TRBJ2-5 | TRBV5-1 | - | TGCGCCAGCACGTTTTATGGGGGGTCGGTGGGAGAGACCCAGTACTTC | CASTFYGGSVGETQYF
once | TRBJ2-7 | TRBV6-5 | TRBD1 | TGTGCCAGCAGTCGACAGGGGTTGTTACCCTACGAGCAGTACTTC | CASSRQGLLPYEQYF
- | TRBJ2-5 | TRBV5-1 | TRBD2 | TGCGCCAGCAGCCCACCAGCGGGAGTAATGGGGACCCAGTACTTC | CASSPPAGVMGTQYF
few | TRBJ1-6 | TRBV9 | TRBD1 | TGTGCCAGCAGCGTACAGGGGGCTTCAGATTCACCCCTCCACTTT | CASSVQGASDSPLHF
- | TRBJ2-4 | TRBV28 | TRBD2 | TGTGCCAGCAGTTCCTTGACTAGCGGTATTCAGTACTTC | CASSSLTSGIQYF
- | TRBJ2-1 | TRBV5-1 | - | TGCGCCAGCAGCACGGGGGACCTCCCCTACAATGAGCAGTTCTTC | CASSTGDLPYNEQFF
few | TRBJ1-4 | TRBV7-2 | - | TGTGCCAGCAGCCTCTCGTTTGCAACTAATGAAAAACTGTTTTTT | CASSLSFATNEKLFF
- | TRBJ2-2 | TRBV18 | - | TGTGCCAGCTCACCACGGGGCGCCGACACCGGGGAGCTGTTTTTT | CASSPRGADTGELFF
- | TRBJ2-6 | TRBV9 | - | TGTGCCAGCAGCGACGACATCTCTGGGGCCAACGTCCTGACTTTC | CASSDDISGANVLTF
- | TRBJ2-1 | TRBV13 | TRBD2 | TGTGCCAGCAGCTTAGGTCTAGCGGGGCTGAGCTCCTACAATGAGCAGTTCTTC | CASSLGLAGLSSYNEQFF
- | TRBJ1-1 | TRBV27 | - | TGTGCCAGCAGAAACGACTTGAACACTGAAGCTTTCTTT | CASRNDLNTEAFF
- | TRBJ2-1 | TRBV7-7 | TRBD1 | TGTGCCAGCAGCCCACAGGGGCACAATGAGCAGTTCTTC | CASSPQGHNEQFF
- | TRBJ2-1 | TRBV5-1 | - | TGCGCCAGCAGCTTGGGCCAGGGGCTTTACAATGAGCAGTTCTTC | CASSLGQGLYNEQFF
- | TRBJ2-3 | TRBV27 | - | TGTGCCAGCAGTACCTTAGCGTCTAGCACAGATACGCAGTATTTT | CASSTLASSTDTQYF
few | TRBJ2-7 | TRBV7-9 | - | TGTGCCAGCACCGTAGACTTAAACTACGAGCAGTACTTC | CASTVDLNYEQYF
- | TRBJ2-2 | TRBV5-1 | - | TGCGCCAGCAGCGTGCAGGGTACGGTTGGCACCGGGGAGCTGTTTTTT | CASSVQGTVGTGELFF
- | TRBJ2-6 | TRBV9 | - | TGTGCCAGCAGCGTAGTAGGACAATCGCTAGGACGATCTGGGGCCAACGTCCTGACTTTC | CASSVVGQSLGRSGANVLTF
- | TRBJ1-2 | TRBV27 | - | TGTGCCAGCAGTTTCAGGGGAGGGGACTATGGCTACACCTTC | CASSFRGGDYGYTF
- | TRBJ2-1 | TRBV2 | TRBD2 | TGTGCCAGCCCTAACTTGGGTAATCGACTAGCGGGAGAAAAGTCTTACAATGAGCAGTTCTTC | CASPNLGNRLAGEKSYNEQFF
few | TRBJ1-2 | TRBV2 | TRBD1 | TGTGCCAGCAGTAAACCGGGACAGGGGGCGTATGGCTACACCTTC | CASSKPGQGAYGYTF
- | TRBJ2-1 | TRBV7-3 | - | TGTGCCAGCAGCCTTCGGGAGTCTTGGGAGCAGTTCTTC | CASSLRESWEQFF
- | TRBJ2-3 | TRBV6-5 | - | TGTGCCAGCAGTTATCTAGCCACAGATACGCAGTATTTT | CASSYLATDTQYF
- | TRBJ2-3 | TRBV9 | TRBD1 | TGTGCCAGCAGCGTAACCGGGACAGGGGGTACAGATACGCAGTATTTT | CASSVTGTGGTDTQYF
- | TRBJ1-2 | TRBV29-1 | TRBD1 | TGCAGCGTTTCCCGTAGCCTGGGGGAGGGCAGGGGGCGAACTGGCTACACCTTC | CSVSRSLGEGRGRTGYTF
- | TRBJ2-1 | TRBV7-7 | TRBD2 | TGTGCCAGCAGCCCGCGACTAGCGGGGGCCATAAGCTCCTACAATGAGCAGTTCTTC | CASSPRLAGAISSYNEQFF
- | TRBJ2-1 | TRBV6-4 | TRBD2 | TGTGCCAGCAGTGTAACCGGGACTAGCGGGAGTCATGAGCAGTTCTTC | CASSVTGTSGSHEQFF
- | TRBJ2-2 | TRBV7-2 | - | TGTGCCAGCAGCTCAAGGGGCGGAGTGAACACCGGGGAGCTGTTTTTT | CASSSRGGVNTGELFF
- | TRBJ2-7 | TRBV28 | - | TGTGCCAGCAGCCGAGACCAGGGATCCCTCGAGCAGTACTTC | CASSRDQGSLEQYF
- | TRBJ2-3 | TRBV5-6 | TRBD2 | TGTGCCAGCAGCGTTAGCGGGGGGTATACAGATACGCAGTATTTT | CASSVSGGYTDTQYF
- | TRBJ2-2 | TRBV5-4 | - | TGTGCCAGCTTGGGCCCAAACACCGGGGAGCTGTTTTTT | CASLGPNTGELFF
- | TRBJ1-2 | TRBV14 | - | TGTGCCAGCAGCCAGAGGCTCGCCGAATCCTATGGCTACACCTTC | CASSQRLAESYGYTF
- | TRBJ2-5 | TRBV15 | TRBD1 | TGTGCCACCAGCAGGGACAGGGGGACTAGTGTCGGGGAGACCCAGTACTTC | CATSRDRGTSVGETQYF
few | TRBJ1-3 | TRBV4-1 | - | TGCGCCAGCAGCCAAGAACCGGGACAAGGAAACACCATATATTTT | CASSQEPGQGNTIYF
- | TRBJ1-5 | TRBV5-1 | - | TGCGCCAGCAGCTTGGGGGACACTAGGCATCAGCCCCAGCATTTT | CASSLGDTRHQPQHF
- | TRBJ2-1 | TRBV20-1 | - | TGCAGTGTACAGGGAGCCAATGAGCAGTTCTTC | CSVQGANEQFF
- | TRBJ1-2 | TRBV7-3 | - | TGTGCCAGCAGCTTAACCCAGGGTGACGGCTACACCTTC | CASSLTQGDGYTF
- | TRBJ1-2 | TRBV7-8 | - | TGTGCCAGCAGCTCGACAAGGACAGTCACTAACTATGGCTACACCTTC | CASSSTRTVTNYGYTF
- | TRBJ2-7 | TRBV10-2 | - | TGCGCCAGCAGTGACAGGGGACCCTACGAGCAGTACTTC | CASSDRGPYEQYF
- | TRBJ2-1 | TRBV5-6 | TRBD1 | TGTGCCAGCAGCTTCGACAGGGCCCTCAATGAGCAGTTCTTC | CASSFDRALNEQFF
few | TRBJ1-5 | TRBV7-2 | - | TGTGCCAGCAGCCCCCTGGAATGGCAGGCCCAGCATTTT | CASSPLEWQAQHF
- | TRBJ1-5 | TRBV13 | TRBD1 | TGTGCCAGCAGCTTCGGACAGGTTTCGGACCAGCCCCAGCATTTT | CASSFGQVSDQPQHF
- | TRBJ2-6 | TRBV6-1 | - | TGTGCCAGCAGTCTCTCTTCCTCTGGGGCCAACGTCCTGACTTTC | CASSLSSSGANVLTF
- | TRBJ1-1 | TRBV25-1 | - | TGTGCCAGCAGTGATTCCAGGGGGAACACTGAAGCTTTCTTT | CASSDSRGNTEAFF